The clone carrying this T cell receptor beta chain was detected only a few times. Its specificity is unknown. Sequencing ends 3 residues short of the CDR3 end; the germline J gene provides the rest. CVID subjects had received replacement immunoglobulin for at least one year. This CDR3 has 16 residues. Between the trimmed V and J ends, which lost 1 base and 3 bases, there was a span of 16 bases. Germline CDR1 and CDR2: KGHSH and LQKENI. The sample is drawn from a study of T cell clonality in common variable immunodeficiency. General study findings and limits: Reportedly, TCR beta sequences from common variable immunodeficiency showed fewer deletions and N-nucleotide insertions. CVID subjects shared fewer TCRbeta clones than healthy controls did. Patient heterogeneity in the CVID cohort limited correlations between repertoire features and clinical complications.

Generated by immunoSEQ multiplex PCR, the TCRdb table keeps only in-frame clones and is missing some. This sample carries about 19,000 clones, none of them present only once. The sequence came from a human donor with common variable immunodeficiency. Sequenced: peripheral blood mononuclear cells. The rearrangement uses TRBV18 and TRBJ2-7; no reliable D call. The sequenced CDR3 bases are TGTGCCAGCTCACCACTAAAACCGGTTGGCGGCTACGAG. Protein sequence: CASSPLKPVGGYE. The CDR3 as a whole reads CASSPLKPVGGYEQYF.